This is a list of T cell receptor beta chains from one sample in a study of blood T cell repertoires in COVID-19. The table came from immunoSEQ multiplex PCR; TCRdb's copy has only in-frame clones and leaves some out. The table lists hundreds of thousands of clones, 85% to 90% of them singletons, with 2% to 3% in the top ten. Input material: PBMCs or T cells enriched from blood (not recorded which). The source is a woman younger than 30 who had recovered from COVID-19. Each CDR3 is given with its conserved first and last residue. D genes are given only for firm matches. Size values are once, few and many counts, or a class for expanded clones, and some rows have none.

>TRBD1|TRBJ1-1|TRBV7-8|NA
CASTGTGETEAFF
TGTGCCAGTACCGGGACAGGGGAGACTGAAGCTTTCTTT
>NA|TRBJ1-2|TRBV5-1|NA
CASSSLSGFEYGYTF
TGCGCCAGCAGCTCCCTTTCGGGGTTTGAATATGGCTACACCTTC
>TRBD2|TRBJ2-2|TRBV4-1|NA
CASRPVGGRGELFF
TGCGCCAGCAGGCCCGTGGGGGGGAGAGGGGAGCTGTTTTTT
>NA|TRBJ1-4|TRBV6-5|NA
CASRDNSNEKLFF
TGTGCCAGCAGAGACAACAGCAATGAAAAACTGTTTTTT
>NA|TRBJ2-3|TRBV7-9|once
CASSVPRGPGTDTQYF
TGTGCCAGCAGCGTACCTAGGGGCCCCGGCACAGATACGCAGTATTTT
>TRBD2|TRBJ2-3|TRBV19|NA
CASTRSGGTDTQYF
TGTGCCAGTACGAGGAGCGGGGGGACAGATACGCAGTATTTT
>NA|TRBJ2-2|TRBV5-5|NA
CASSLAVNTGELFF
TGTGCCAGCAGCTTGGCAGTGAACACCGGGGAGCTGTTTTTT
>NA|TRBJ2-2|TRBV10-1|NA
CASSDTGLGEAGELFF
TGCGCCAGCAGTGATACAGGGCTGGGAGAGGCCGGGGAGCTGTTTTTT
>NA|TRBJ1-2|TRBV6-1|NA
CASREERQVLYGYTF
TGTGCCAGCAGGGAAGAGAGACAGGTCCTATATGGCTACACCTTC
>NA|TRBJ1-1|TRBV5-1|NA
CATQGAPNTEAFF
TGCGCCACCCAAGGGGCTCCGAACACTGAAGCTTTCTTT
>TRBD1|TRBJ1-5|TRBV7-9|NA
CASSTSKDRDNQPQHF
TGTGCCAGCAGCACCTCAAAGGACAGGGATAATCAGCCCCAGCATTTT
>TRBD1|TRBJ1-2|TRBV24-1|NA
CATSDPGQGARGYTF
TGTGCCACCAGTGACCCCGGACAGGGGGCCCGTGGCTACACCTTC
>NA|TRBJ1-5|TRBV2|NA
CASRTHQGFDQPQHF
TGTGCCAGCAGAACCCACCAGGGTTTCGATCAGCCCCAGCATTTT
>TRBD1|TRBJ2-3|TRBV11-3|NA
CASSPRTGATTDTQYF
TGTGCCAGCAGCCCGAGGACAGGGGCCACCACAGATACGCAGTATTTT
>TRBD1|TRBJ2-7|TRBV5-1|NA
CASRALGQGSYEQYF
TGCGCCAGCAGGGCTCTGGGACAGGGTTCCTACGAGCAGTACTTC
>NA|TRBJ1-2|TRBV2|NA
CASTVQGNYGYTF
TGTGCCAGCACGGTGCAGGGGAACTATGGCTACACCTTC
>TRBD1|TRBJ2-7|TRBV5-5|NA
CASSDGTGESYEQYF
TGTGCCAGCAGCGACGGGACAGGCGAATCCTACGAGCAGTACTTC
>TRBD1|TRBJ2-3|TRBV5-8|NA
CASSEGQGESTDTQYF
TGTGCCAGCAGCGAAGGACAGGGAGAGTCGACAGATACGCAGTATTTT
>TRBD1|TRBJ2-1|TRBV11-2|NA
CASSSGDSTYNEQFF
TGTGCCAGCAGCTCCGGGGACAGCACCTACAATGAGCAGTTCTTC
>TRBD1|TRBJ1-1|TRBV5-4|NA
CASSSPGGNTEAFF
TGTGCCAGCAGCTCCCCAGGGGGGAACACTGAAGCTTTCTTT
>TRBD1|TRBJ1-2|TRBV2|NA
CARDYRGQGYTF
TGTGCCAGGGATTACAGGGGGCAGGGCTACACCTTC
>NA|TRBJ2-3|TRBV6-4|NA
CASSYDSYTDTQYF
TGTGCCAGCAGTTATGACAGCTACACAGATACGCAGTATTTT
>NA|TRBJ1-1|TRBV19|once
CASSMRRKLLTEAFF
TGTGCCAGTAGTATGAGGCGAAAGCTACTCACTGAAGCTTTCTTT
>TRBD1|TRBJ1-1|TRBV9|NA
CASSGGTVNTEAFF
TGTGCCAGCAGCGGAGGGACAGTGAACACTGAAGCTTTCTTT
>TRBD2|TRBJ2-3|TRBV7-9|NA
CASSSGAGVDSTDTQYF
TGTGCCAGCAGCTCCGGCGCGGGGGTGGATAGCACAGATACGCAGTATTTT
>NA|TRBJ1-4|TRBV6-5|NA
CASRSTVPNEKLFF
TGTGCCAGCAGATCGACAGTACCAAATGAAAAACTGTTTTTT
>TRBD1|TRBJ2-7|TRBV6-1|NA
CASSDEMTGWEQYF
TGTGCCAGCAGTGACGAAATGACAGGGTGGGAGCAGTACTTC
>NA|TRBJ2-4|TRBV7-9|NA
CASSHAPGQPWGKNIQYF
TGTGCCAGCAGCCACGCACCTGGACAGCCATGGGGCAAAAACATTCAGTACTTC
>TRBD1|TRBJ2-1|TRBV2|NA
CASSAGTGDREQFF
TGTGCCAGCAGTGCCGGGACAGGGGATAGGGAGCAGTTCTTC
>NA|TRBJ1-2|TRBV4-2|NA
CASSQAPSNYGYTF
TGTGCCAGCAGCCAAGCCCCCTCTAACTATGGCTACACCTTC
>NA|TRBJ2-1|TRBV5-1|once
CASSLATDKGKQFF
TGCGCCAGCAGCTTGGCCACGGACAAGGGGAAGCAGTTCTTC
>NA|TRBJ1-1|TRBV10-3|few
CAITRERDTEAFF
TGTGCCATCACCCGGGAGAGGGACACTGAAGCTTTCTTT
>NA|TRBJ1-2|TRBV6-4|NA
CASSHDSANYGYTF
TGTGCCAGCAGCCACGACAGTGCTAACTATGGCTACACCTTC
>TRBD1|TRBJ1-2|TRBV24-1|NA
CATSVLLPGQGFYYGYTF
TGTGCCACCAGTGTTCTACTTCCGGGACAGGGGTTTTACTATGGCTACACCTTC
>TRBD2|TRBJ2-5|TRBV2|once
CASSYYGGASETQYF
TGTGCCAGCAGTTATTACGGGGGGGCCTCAGAGACCCAGTACTTC
>TRBD2|TRBJ2-2|TRBV9|once
CASSAKAGATGELFF
TGTGCCAGCAGCGCAAAAGCGGGGGCCACCGGGGAGCTGTTTTTT
>TRBD1|TRBJ1-3|TRBV18|NA
CASSHGQGATGNTIYF
TGTGCCAGCTCACATGGACAGGGGGCCACTGGAAACACCATATATTTT
>TRBD1|TRBJ2-1|TRBV10-1|NA
CASSDYRDRGYNEQFF
TGCGCCAGCAGTGACTACCGGGACAGGGGCTACAATGAGCAGTTCTTC
>NA|TRBJ2-5|TRBV19|NA
CASSGNQETQYF
TGTGCCAGTTCGGGGAACCAAGAGACCCAGTACTTC
>TRBD2|TRBJ2-5|TRBV28|NA
CASSLPQTGRGGDETQYF
TGTGCCAGCAGTCTCCCTCAAACCGGGCGGGGGGGCGATGAGACCCAGTACTTC
>NA|TRBJ2-5|TRBV5-4|once
CASSSNDLGQRKETQYF
TGTGCCAGCAGCTCGAACGACCTGGGGCAGAGGAAAGAGACCCAGTACTTC
>TRBD1|TRBJ2-7|TRBV6-2/TRBV6-3|NA
CASSWNRGYEQYF
TGTGCCAGCAGTTGGAACAGGGGTTACGAGCAGTACTTC
>TRBD1|TRBJ2-3|TRBV7-9|NA
CASRTGGTSTDTQYF
TGTGCCAGCAGGACAGGGGGGACTAGCACAGATACGCAGTATTTT
>TRBD2|TRBJ2-2|TRBV5-1|NA
CASSLGRGLAGALSYTGELFF
TGCGCCAGCAGCTTGGGGAGAGGACTAGCGGGGGCCCTCTCCTACACCGGGGAGCTGTTTTTT
>TRBD1|TRBJ2-2|TRBV11-2|NA
CASSSRGTGFRGELFF
TGTGCCAGCAGCTCTCGCGGGACAGGGTTCAGGGGGGAGCTGTTTTTT
>NA|TRBJ2-5|TRBV4-2|NA
CASSQYQAAGQETQYF
TGTGCCAGCAGCCAATATCAGGCGGCGGGCCAAGAGACCCAGTACTTC
>NA|TRBJ1-5|TRBV7-3|NA
CASSLTLAGLGNQPQHF
TGTGCCAGCAGCTTAACGTTGGCAGGGTTAGGTAATCAGCCCCAGCATTTT
>NA|TRBJ1-2|TRBV19|NA
CARKGVSDGYTF
TGTGCCAGAAAGGGGGTAAGTGATGGCTACACCTTC
>NA|TRBJ1-1|TRBV2|NA
CASSEASEVGAFF
TGTGCCAGCAGTGAAGCGTCTGAGGTGGGAGCTTTCTTT
>NA|TRBJ2-7|TRBV7-9|NA
CASSVDSFSYEQYF
TGTGCCAGCAGCGTGGACAGTTTTTCCTACGAGCAGTACTTC
>TRBD1|TRBJ2-7|TRBV7-2|NA
CASSFRGDRAYEQYF
TGTGCCAGCAGCTTTAGGGGGGACAGGGCCTACGAGCAGTACTTC
>NA|TRBJ1-6|TRBV28|NA
CASSLAIRDSPLHF
TGTGCCAGCAGTTTAGCGATCCGGGATTCACCCCTCCACTTT
>TRBD1|TRBJ1-2|TRBV3-1/TRBV3-2|NA
CASSPNLGQGIDGYTF
TGTGCCAGCAGCCCAAACCTAGGACAGGGGATCGATGGCTACACCTTC
>NA|TRBJ1-6|TRBV6-2/TRBV6-3|NA
CASSQTYNSPLHF
TGTGCCAGCAGCCAGACTTATAATTCACCCCTCCACTTT
>NA|TRBJ1-1|TRBV2|NA
CASRQGGGLAFEAFF
TGTGCCAGCCGTCAGGGAGGAGGACTGGCCTTTGAAGCTTTCTTT
>NA|TRBJ1-2|TRBV18|NA
CASSPPLRVGGYTF
TGTGCCAGCTCACCACCTTTGAGGGTGGGGGGCTACACCTTC
>TRBD1|TRBJ1-6|TRBV7-9|NA
CASSTGQAHSGSPLHF
TGTGCCAGCAGCACGGGACAGGCCCACTCCGGTTCACCCCTCCACTTT
>TRBD1|TRBJ2-7|TRBV10-3|NA
CAISEGTGTYEQYF
TGTGCCATCAGTGAGGGGACAGGGACCTACGAGCAGTACTTC
>NA|TRBJ2-6|TRBV7-9|NA
CASSPPLGGGANVLTF
TGTGCCAGCAGCCCCCCTCTGGGGGGTGGGGCCAACGTCCTGACTTTC